This is a list of T cell receptor beta chains from one sample in a study of blood T cell repertoires in COVID-19. Profiled with immunoSEQ multiplex PCR; TCRdb holds only in-frame clones, not every one. The sample lists around 71,000 clones, about nine tenths occurring once. The sample was peripheral blood. The receptors stem from a woman in her fifties or sixties with acute or convalescent COVID-19. The CDR3 runs from the conserved cysteine through the conserved F or W. Each record gives: clone size, V gene, J gene, D gene, CDR3 protein, CDR3 DNA. D genes are given only for firm matches. A row's size may be missing; if present it is once, few, many or a size class.

size: NA; V: TRBV5-6; J: TRBJ1-4; D: TRBD1; CDR3: CASEDRSHRKLFF; DNA: TGTGCCAGCGAGGACAGGAGCCATCGAAAACTGTTTTTT
size: NA; V: TRBV11-1; J: TRBJ2-1; D: NA; CDR3: CASSFRQVLSNEQFF; DNA: TGTGCCAGCAGCTTTCGACAGGTCCTAAGCAATGAGCAGTTCTTC
size: NA; V: TRBV28; J: TRBJ2-3; D: TRBD2; CDR3: CASSPAGGRGDTQYF; DNA: TGTGCCAGCAGCCCCGCGGGGGGGCGGGGGGATACGCAGTATTTT
size: NA; V: TRBV7-3; J: TRBJ2-3; D: TRBD2; CDR3: CASSPLTSRADTQYF; DNA: TGTGCCAGCAGCCCCTTGACTAGCCGAGCAGATACGCAGTATTTT
size: once; V: TRBV4-3; J: TRBJ2-1; D: NA; CDR3: CASSQRPRAGEQFF; DNA: TGCGCCAGCAGCCAACGCCCCCGGGCGGGAGAGCAGTTCTTC
size: NA; V: TRBV2; J: TRBJ1-5; D: NA; CDR3: CASSAQGAGQPQHF; DNA: TGTGCCAGCAGTGCACAGGGAGCGGGGCAGCCCCAGCATTTT
size: once; V: TRBV18; J: TRBJ1-2; D: NA; CDR3: CASSPAAAAPGQNYGYTF; DNA: TGTGCCAGCTCACCCGCGGCGGCAGCGCCGGGACAAAACTATGGCTACACCTTC
size: NA; V: TRBV28; J: TRBJ1-2; D: NA; CDR3: CASSLGGSGIDYGYTF; DNA: TGTGCCAGCAGTTTAGGAGGGAGCGGTATTGACTATGGCTACACCTTC
size: NA; V: TRBV5-4; J: TRBJ2-1; D: TRBD2; CDR3: CASSRNQRGGFSEQFF; DNA: TGTGCCAGCAGCCGAAACCAGCGGGGGGGCTTCAGTGAGCAGTTCTTC
size: NA; V: TRBV6-5; J: TRBJ2-3; D: TRBD2; CDR3: CASSRLAGTDTQYF; DNA: TGTGCCAGCAGCCGACTAGCGGGCACAGATACGCAGTATTTT
size: NA; V: TRBV2; J: TRBJ1-2; D: NA; CDR3: CASSLTDGGYTF; DNA: TGTGCCAGCAGTTTGACAGATGGCGGCTACACCTTC
size: NA; V: TRBV11-2; J: TRBJ2-1; D: TRBD2; CDR3: CASSLEAGEIGNEQFF; DNA: TGTGCCAGCAGCTTGGAGGCGGGAGAAATAGGGAATGAGCAGTTCTTC
size: few; V: TRBV18; J: TRBJ2-7; D: TRBD1; CDR3: CASSPGTGEKLQYF; DNA: TGTGCCAGCTCACCAGGAACAGGGGAAAAATTGCAGTACTTC
size: NA; V: TRBV2; J: TRBJ2-1; D: NA; CDR3: CASSPEAGRQGKSSYNEQFF; DNA: TGTGCCAGCAGCCCAGAGGCCGGAAGGCAGGGAAAAAGCTCCTACAATGAGCAGTTCTTC
size: NA; V: TRBV9; J: TRBJ2-1; D: TRBD1; CDR3: CASSEGGQGSDNEQFF; DNA: TGTGCCAGCAGCGAAGGGGGACAGGGAAGCGACAATGAGCAGTTCTTC
size: NA; V: TRBV7-2; J: TRBJ1-1; D: TRBD1; CDR3: CASTLRDREPEAFF; DNA: TGTGCCAGCACCCTCCGGGACAGGGAACCTGAAGCTTTCTTT
size: NA; V: TRBV19; J: TRBJ2-7; D: NA; CDR3: CASSMGTPRDYEQYF; DNA: TGTGCCAGTAGTATGGGGACACCCCGCGACTACGAGCAGTACTTC
size: NA; V: TRBV5-6; J: TRBJ2-7; D: TRBD1; CDR3: CASRTDRGGEQYF; DNA: TGTGCCAGCAGGACGGACAGGGGGGGCGAGCAGTACTTC
size: NA; V: TRBV7-3; J: TRBJ1-2; D: NA; CDR3: CASSRPQGLGYTF; DNA: TGTGCCAGCAGCCGACCTCAGGGTCTCGGCTACACCTTC
size: NA; V: TRBV28; J: TRBJ1-6; D: TRBD1; CDR3: CASSIPDRGHSPLHF; DNA: TGTGCCAGCAGTATACCCGACAGGGGGCATTCACCCCTCCACTTT
size: NA; V: TRBV28; J: TRBJ1-4; D: TRBD1; CDR3: CGTGNAPLNEKLFF; DNA: TGCGGGACAGGGAATGCTCCCCTTAATGAAAAACTGTTTTTT
size: NA; V: TRBV9; J: TRBJ1-2; D: NA; CDR3: CASSVAGTADYGYTF; DNA: TGTGCCAGCAGCGTAGCGGGGACTGCAGACTATGGCTACACCTTC
size: NA; V: TRBV12-3/TRBV12-4; J: TRBJ2-3; D: NA; CDR3: CASSLRGGDTQYF; DNA: TGTGCCAGCAGCCTAAGGGGGGGGGATACGCAGTATTTT
size: NA; V: TRBV9; J: TRBJ2-1; D: NA; CDR3: CASSVSGPIDNEQFF; DNA: TGTGCCAGCAGCGTTTCAGGTCCAATCGACAATGAGCAGTTCTTC
size: NA; V: TRBV4-3; J: TRBJ2-1; D: NA; CDR3: CASSQGEQGLQFF; DNA: TGCGCCAGCAGCCAAGGAGAGCAGGGTTTGCAGTTCTTC
size: NA; V: TRBV30; J: TRBJ1-1; D: TRBD1; CDR3: CALISGGGRAAFF; DNA: TGTGCCCTTATTTCAGGGGGCGGAAGAGCAGCTTTCTTT
size: NA; V: TRBV18; J: TRBJ2-7; D: NA; CDR3: CASSLGTAVSDEQYF; DNA: TGTGCCAGCTCACTCGGGACTGCCGTTTCCGACGAGCAGTACTTC
size: NA; V: TRBV19; J: TRBJ1-5; D: NA; CDR3: CASSIDPRTALGHQPQHF; DNA: TGTGCCAGTAGTATAGACCCAAGGACGGCTCTGGGGCATCAGCCCCAGCATTTT